These 10 T cell receptor beta chains came from one sample sequenced in a study of T cell responses to AZD1222 COVID-19 vaccine. Profiled with immunoSEQ multiplex PCR; TCRdb holds only in-frame clones, not every one. In the table there are more than 75,000 clones, 80% to 90% of which are singletons. The starting material was peripheral blood, obtained 28 days after the second AZD1222 dose. Every receptor here comes from an adult who received the AZD1222 COVID-19 vaccine.

Concerning this clone itself: Other DNA sequences from this sample encode an identical CDR3 as well. The rearrangement joins TRBV10-3 to TRBJ1-2; D call uncertain. Germline V gene sequence: CDR1 ENHRY, CDR2 SYGVKD. The germline V and J ends were trimmed by 0 bases and 4 bases, with 9 bases remaining between them. The CDR3 has 14 residues. CDR3 in amino acids: CAISESREGYGYTF. The CDR3 region has the DNA TGTGCCATCAGTGAGTCAAGGGAGGGCTATGGCTACACCTTC.

This clone was recorded a few times. J is TRBJ1-5 and V is TRBV30, with 9 bases fitting TRBD1. This CDR3 has 13 residues. Germline CDR1 and CDR2: GTSNPN and SVGIG (reference sequence). J lost 6 bases, V lost 4 bases, and 4 bases had no gene match. The CDR3 sequence: CAWTTGGVQPQHF. Written as DNA, the CDR3 is TGTGCCTGGACAACAGGGGGCGTTCAGCCCCAGCATTTT.

The chain's CDR3 is CASSPDIWDTGELFF. CDR3 nucleotides: TGTGCCAGCAGCCCTGACATTTGGGACACCGGGGAGCTGTTTTTT. The chain is built from TRBV7-2 and TRBJ2-2; D not resolved. Per the germline V gene, CDR1 is SGHTA and CDR2 is FQGNSA. V was cut by 5 bases and J by 3 bases, with 13 bases left in between. This CDR3 contains 15 residues. The whole variable domain, remainder taken from reference TRBV7-2 and TRBJ2-2, is GAGVSQSPSNKVTEKGKDVELRCDPISGHTALYWYRQSLGQGLEFLIYFQGNSAPDKSGLPSDRFSAERTGGSVSTLTIQRTQQEDSAVYLCASSPDIWDTGELFFGEGSRLTVL.

V is TRBV5-5 and J is TRBJ2-2; the D is unclear. Germline assignment: CDR1 SGHKS and CDR2 YYEKEE (reference sequence). V was shortened by 4 bases and J by 2 bases, with 12 bases between the two germline ends. This CDR3 has 15 amino acids. The CDR3 sequence: CASSRISHNTGELFF. CDR3 DNA sequence: TGTGCCAGCAGCCGTATAAGCCATAACACCGGGGAGCTGTTTTTT.

The chain has TRBV7-2 and TRBJ2-3, with TRBD2 matching 11 bases. The CDR3 has 15 amino acids. Germline values: CDR1 SGHTA, CDR2 FQGNSA. The ends lost 6 bases at V and 2 bases at J; junction bases unmatched: 4. The CDR3, as DNA: TGTGCCAGCAGACTTAGCGGGAGGGACACAGATACGCAGTATTTT. Translation: CASRLSGRDTDTQYF.

The V call is TRBV6-2 or TRBV6-3, the J call TRBJ2-1, with D tentatively TRBD1 or TRBD2 (5 bases each). V was cut by 5 bases and J by 11 bases, with 10 bases left in between. CDR1 and CDR2 from the germline V gene are MNHEY and SVGEGT. CDR3 length: 11 amino acids. CDR3 coding DNA: TGTGCCAGCAGTGGGGGAATGCAGCAGTTCTTC. The encoded protein is CASSGGMQQFF.

The V call is TRBV3-1 (or the pseudogene TRBV3-2), the J call TRBJ2-3, with 8 bases aligning to TRBD2. The CDR3 spans 15 residues. The V gene's germline CDR1 is LGHDT and CDR2 YNNKEL (reference sequence). With V trimmed by 5 bases and J by 3 bases, 7 bases remained unmatched. CDR3 sequence (DNA): TGTGCCAGCAGCTATCCTAGCGGGTTGACAGATACGCAGTATTTT. Translation gives CASSYPSGLTDTQYF.

The rearrangement uses TRBV19 and TRBJ2-7; 12 positions agree with TRBD2. V shed 3 bases and J 0 bases; nucleotides not matched to a gene: 9. This CDR3 region has 18 residues. CDR1 LNHDA and CDR2 SQIVND come from the germline V gene (reference sequence). As DNA, the CDR3 is TGTGCCAGTAGTATCTCCCGTCCGACTAGCGGGAGCTCCTACGAGCAGTACTTC. Translation: CASSISRPTSGSSYEQYF.

This chain connects TRBV27 to TRBJ2-1; no firm D call. The CDR3 has 13 residues. CDR1 is MNHEY, CDR2 SMNVEV, per germline (reference sequence). V shed 1 base and J shed 6 bases, with 7 bases lying between them. In nucleotides, the CDR3 is TGTGCCAGCAGTTTATGGTCGGGCAATGAGCAGTTCTTC. Its translation: CASSLWSGNEQFF.

The CDR3 loop reads CASSYSTRGRETQYF. The DNA of the CDR3 is TGTGCCAGCAGTTACTCGACCAGGGGGCGAGAGACCCAGTACTTC. The chain joins TRBV6-6 to TRBJ2-5; 8 bases are shared with TRBD1. CDR3 length: 15 residues. Germline V lookup: CDR1 MNHNY, CDR2 SVGAGI (reference sequence). With 0 bases clipped from V and 4 bases from J, the junction kept 4 bases outside the gene matches.